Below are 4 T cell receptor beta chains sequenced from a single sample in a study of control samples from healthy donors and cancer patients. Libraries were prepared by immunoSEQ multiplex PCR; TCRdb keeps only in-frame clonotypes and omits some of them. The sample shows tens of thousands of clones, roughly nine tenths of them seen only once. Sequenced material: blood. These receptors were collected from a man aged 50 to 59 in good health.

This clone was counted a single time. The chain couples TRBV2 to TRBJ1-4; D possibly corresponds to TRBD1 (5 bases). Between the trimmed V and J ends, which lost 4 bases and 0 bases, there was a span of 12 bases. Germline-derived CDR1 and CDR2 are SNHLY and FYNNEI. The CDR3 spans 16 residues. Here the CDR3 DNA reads TGTGCCAGCAGTGGTCCCCGACAGCCAACTAATGAAAAACTGTTTTTT. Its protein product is CASSGPRQPTNEKLFF.

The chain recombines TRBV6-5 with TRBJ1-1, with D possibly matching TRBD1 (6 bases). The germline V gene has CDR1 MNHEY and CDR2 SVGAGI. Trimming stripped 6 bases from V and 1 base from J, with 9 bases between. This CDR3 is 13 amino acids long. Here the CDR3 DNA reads TGTGCCAGCAGCGGACAGAGGAACACTGAAGCTTTCTTT. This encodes CASSGQRNTEAFF.

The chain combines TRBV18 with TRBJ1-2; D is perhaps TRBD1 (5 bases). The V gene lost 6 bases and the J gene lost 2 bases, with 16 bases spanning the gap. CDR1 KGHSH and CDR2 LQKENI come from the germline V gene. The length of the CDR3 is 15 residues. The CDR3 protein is CASSDAPTGNYGYTF. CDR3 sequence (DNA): TGTGCCAGCTCCGACGCCCCAACAGGCAACTATGGCTACACCTTC.

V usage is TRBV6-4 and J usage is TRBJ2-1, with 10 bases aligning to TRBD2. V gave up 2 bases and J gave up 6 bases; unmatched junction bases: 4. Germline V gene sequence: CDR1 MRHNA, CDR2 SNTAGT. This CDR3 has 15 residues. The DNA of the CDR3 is TGTGCCAGCAGTGACGAAGCGGGGGGGCTCAATGAGCAGTTCTTC. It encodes CASSDEAGGLNEQFF.